The clone carrying this T cell receptor beta chain is a singleton in its sample. Its antigen is as yet unknown. This may come from a read error, since a much larger clone is one base off. The CDR3 carries no conserved terminal phenylalanine or tryptophan, so it likely arises from a read error. These data are taken from a study of T cells in Graves' hyperthyroidism and ophthalmopathy. Study-level points and caveats: Most thyroid-expanded clonotypes above 0.001 were also found in blood. Ophthalmopathy and stable hyperthyroidism were told apart by a 13 V-J model.

Any patient presenting with uncontrolled infection, other autoimmune disease, pregnancy or lactation was left out. The diagnostic basis comprised clinical symptoms, serum thyroxine and TRAb, thyroid ultrasound and orbital computed tomography. Using RNA transcripts as the source, TCR beta CDR3 regions were amplified. RT-PCR in the first round (using the HTBI primer set) targeted the TCR CDR3. TCRdb called the multiplex PCR reads again in MiXCR, with one record for every CDR3 protein. The table shows about 660,000 distinct CDR3 sequences, with over 40% occurring only once. This CDR3 region has 18 residues. V trimming: 0 bases; J trimming: 1 base; junction bases outside the gene matches: 10. The germline CDR1 and CDR2 sequences are ENHRY and SYGVKD.

This chain connects TRBV10-3 to TRBJ2-5, with 8 bases identical to TRBD1. The sequence was obtained from an adult man with Graves' disease, either hyperthyroidism or ophthalmopathy (not recorded which). Input material: peripheral blood or thyroid tissue (not recorded which). CDR3 loop: CAISESMDGTGIQETQYL. The CDR3 DNA reads as TGTGCCATCAGTGAGTCGATGGACGGGACAGGTATCCAAGAGACCCAGTACCTC.